Each of the 5 T cell receptor beta chains below was sequenced from the same sample in a study of OX40 agonist ivuxolimab in advanced cancers. Clones were sequenced by immunoSEQ multiplex PCR, and TCRdb holds only the in-frame ones, with some missing. Of 60,000 to 85,000 clones listed, roughly nine tenths are singletons. Sequenced material: CD4+ or CD8+ T cells sorted from blood, taken in a trial of the OX40 agonist ivuxolimab. Receptor source: an adult with an advanced solid tumor such as melanoma, head and neck, liver or kidney cancer.

V gene TRBV5-4 combines with J gene TRBJ2-3; 8 nucleotides align to TRBD2. Trimming removed 0 bases from V and 2 bases from J; junction bases left unmatched: 8. The CDR3 length is 17 residues. Germline-derived CDR1 and CDR2 are SGHNT and YYREEE (reference sequence). For the CDR3, the DNA is TGTGCCAGCAGCTTGGGCGGCTTAGCGGGGACCACAGATACGCAGTATTTT. It is translated as CASSLGGLAGTTDTQYF.

CDR3 sequence reads: CATGGSPSSYNEQFF. The CDR3, as DNA: TGTGCCACCGGCGGGTCCCCTAGCTCCTACAATGAGCAGTTCTTC. The chain recombines TRBV15 with TRBJ2-1; TRBD2 is a possible D gene (5 bases). The CDR3 sequence is 15 residues long. Germline CDR1 is LNHNV and CDR2 is YYDKDF (reference sequence). V was clipped by 8 bases and J by 0 bases, with 14 bases between them.

The chain links TRBV11-2 to TRBJ2-1; 8 nucleotides line up with TRBD2. In germline, CDR1 is SGHAT, CDR2 FQNNGV. The CDR3 consists of 15 residues. The V segment lost 6 bases and the J segment 8 bases; nucleotides outside the gene matches: 12. CDR3 in DNA: TGTGCCAGCAGTTCCCTCCCCCTCGGGAGGGATGAGCAGTTCTTC. Amino acid sequence: CASSSLPLGRDEQFF.

This chain uses TRBV6-5 with TRBJ1-2, with 9 bases aligning to TRBD1. The CDR3 is 14 residues long. V shed 5 bases, J shed 5 bases, and the junction held 6 bases outside the gene matches. Germline V gene data show CDR1 as MNHEY and CDR2 as SVGAGI. CDR3 bases: TGTGCCAGCAGTCCGTCGGGACAGGGATATGGCTACACCTTC. Translation: CASSPSGQGYGYTF.

V and J are TRBV4-1 and TRBJ2-3, with TRBD1 matching over 7 bases. Germline V CDR1 and CDR2: MGHRA, YSYEKL. The J segment lost 5 bases and the V segment lost 7 bases, leaving 18 bases of the junction unmatched. This CDR3 contains 17 residues. The CDR3 loop is CASTPRTDRQGKDTQYF. For the CDR3, the DNA is TGCGCCAGCACCCCCAGAACAGACCGACAGGGTAAAGATACGCAGTATTTT.